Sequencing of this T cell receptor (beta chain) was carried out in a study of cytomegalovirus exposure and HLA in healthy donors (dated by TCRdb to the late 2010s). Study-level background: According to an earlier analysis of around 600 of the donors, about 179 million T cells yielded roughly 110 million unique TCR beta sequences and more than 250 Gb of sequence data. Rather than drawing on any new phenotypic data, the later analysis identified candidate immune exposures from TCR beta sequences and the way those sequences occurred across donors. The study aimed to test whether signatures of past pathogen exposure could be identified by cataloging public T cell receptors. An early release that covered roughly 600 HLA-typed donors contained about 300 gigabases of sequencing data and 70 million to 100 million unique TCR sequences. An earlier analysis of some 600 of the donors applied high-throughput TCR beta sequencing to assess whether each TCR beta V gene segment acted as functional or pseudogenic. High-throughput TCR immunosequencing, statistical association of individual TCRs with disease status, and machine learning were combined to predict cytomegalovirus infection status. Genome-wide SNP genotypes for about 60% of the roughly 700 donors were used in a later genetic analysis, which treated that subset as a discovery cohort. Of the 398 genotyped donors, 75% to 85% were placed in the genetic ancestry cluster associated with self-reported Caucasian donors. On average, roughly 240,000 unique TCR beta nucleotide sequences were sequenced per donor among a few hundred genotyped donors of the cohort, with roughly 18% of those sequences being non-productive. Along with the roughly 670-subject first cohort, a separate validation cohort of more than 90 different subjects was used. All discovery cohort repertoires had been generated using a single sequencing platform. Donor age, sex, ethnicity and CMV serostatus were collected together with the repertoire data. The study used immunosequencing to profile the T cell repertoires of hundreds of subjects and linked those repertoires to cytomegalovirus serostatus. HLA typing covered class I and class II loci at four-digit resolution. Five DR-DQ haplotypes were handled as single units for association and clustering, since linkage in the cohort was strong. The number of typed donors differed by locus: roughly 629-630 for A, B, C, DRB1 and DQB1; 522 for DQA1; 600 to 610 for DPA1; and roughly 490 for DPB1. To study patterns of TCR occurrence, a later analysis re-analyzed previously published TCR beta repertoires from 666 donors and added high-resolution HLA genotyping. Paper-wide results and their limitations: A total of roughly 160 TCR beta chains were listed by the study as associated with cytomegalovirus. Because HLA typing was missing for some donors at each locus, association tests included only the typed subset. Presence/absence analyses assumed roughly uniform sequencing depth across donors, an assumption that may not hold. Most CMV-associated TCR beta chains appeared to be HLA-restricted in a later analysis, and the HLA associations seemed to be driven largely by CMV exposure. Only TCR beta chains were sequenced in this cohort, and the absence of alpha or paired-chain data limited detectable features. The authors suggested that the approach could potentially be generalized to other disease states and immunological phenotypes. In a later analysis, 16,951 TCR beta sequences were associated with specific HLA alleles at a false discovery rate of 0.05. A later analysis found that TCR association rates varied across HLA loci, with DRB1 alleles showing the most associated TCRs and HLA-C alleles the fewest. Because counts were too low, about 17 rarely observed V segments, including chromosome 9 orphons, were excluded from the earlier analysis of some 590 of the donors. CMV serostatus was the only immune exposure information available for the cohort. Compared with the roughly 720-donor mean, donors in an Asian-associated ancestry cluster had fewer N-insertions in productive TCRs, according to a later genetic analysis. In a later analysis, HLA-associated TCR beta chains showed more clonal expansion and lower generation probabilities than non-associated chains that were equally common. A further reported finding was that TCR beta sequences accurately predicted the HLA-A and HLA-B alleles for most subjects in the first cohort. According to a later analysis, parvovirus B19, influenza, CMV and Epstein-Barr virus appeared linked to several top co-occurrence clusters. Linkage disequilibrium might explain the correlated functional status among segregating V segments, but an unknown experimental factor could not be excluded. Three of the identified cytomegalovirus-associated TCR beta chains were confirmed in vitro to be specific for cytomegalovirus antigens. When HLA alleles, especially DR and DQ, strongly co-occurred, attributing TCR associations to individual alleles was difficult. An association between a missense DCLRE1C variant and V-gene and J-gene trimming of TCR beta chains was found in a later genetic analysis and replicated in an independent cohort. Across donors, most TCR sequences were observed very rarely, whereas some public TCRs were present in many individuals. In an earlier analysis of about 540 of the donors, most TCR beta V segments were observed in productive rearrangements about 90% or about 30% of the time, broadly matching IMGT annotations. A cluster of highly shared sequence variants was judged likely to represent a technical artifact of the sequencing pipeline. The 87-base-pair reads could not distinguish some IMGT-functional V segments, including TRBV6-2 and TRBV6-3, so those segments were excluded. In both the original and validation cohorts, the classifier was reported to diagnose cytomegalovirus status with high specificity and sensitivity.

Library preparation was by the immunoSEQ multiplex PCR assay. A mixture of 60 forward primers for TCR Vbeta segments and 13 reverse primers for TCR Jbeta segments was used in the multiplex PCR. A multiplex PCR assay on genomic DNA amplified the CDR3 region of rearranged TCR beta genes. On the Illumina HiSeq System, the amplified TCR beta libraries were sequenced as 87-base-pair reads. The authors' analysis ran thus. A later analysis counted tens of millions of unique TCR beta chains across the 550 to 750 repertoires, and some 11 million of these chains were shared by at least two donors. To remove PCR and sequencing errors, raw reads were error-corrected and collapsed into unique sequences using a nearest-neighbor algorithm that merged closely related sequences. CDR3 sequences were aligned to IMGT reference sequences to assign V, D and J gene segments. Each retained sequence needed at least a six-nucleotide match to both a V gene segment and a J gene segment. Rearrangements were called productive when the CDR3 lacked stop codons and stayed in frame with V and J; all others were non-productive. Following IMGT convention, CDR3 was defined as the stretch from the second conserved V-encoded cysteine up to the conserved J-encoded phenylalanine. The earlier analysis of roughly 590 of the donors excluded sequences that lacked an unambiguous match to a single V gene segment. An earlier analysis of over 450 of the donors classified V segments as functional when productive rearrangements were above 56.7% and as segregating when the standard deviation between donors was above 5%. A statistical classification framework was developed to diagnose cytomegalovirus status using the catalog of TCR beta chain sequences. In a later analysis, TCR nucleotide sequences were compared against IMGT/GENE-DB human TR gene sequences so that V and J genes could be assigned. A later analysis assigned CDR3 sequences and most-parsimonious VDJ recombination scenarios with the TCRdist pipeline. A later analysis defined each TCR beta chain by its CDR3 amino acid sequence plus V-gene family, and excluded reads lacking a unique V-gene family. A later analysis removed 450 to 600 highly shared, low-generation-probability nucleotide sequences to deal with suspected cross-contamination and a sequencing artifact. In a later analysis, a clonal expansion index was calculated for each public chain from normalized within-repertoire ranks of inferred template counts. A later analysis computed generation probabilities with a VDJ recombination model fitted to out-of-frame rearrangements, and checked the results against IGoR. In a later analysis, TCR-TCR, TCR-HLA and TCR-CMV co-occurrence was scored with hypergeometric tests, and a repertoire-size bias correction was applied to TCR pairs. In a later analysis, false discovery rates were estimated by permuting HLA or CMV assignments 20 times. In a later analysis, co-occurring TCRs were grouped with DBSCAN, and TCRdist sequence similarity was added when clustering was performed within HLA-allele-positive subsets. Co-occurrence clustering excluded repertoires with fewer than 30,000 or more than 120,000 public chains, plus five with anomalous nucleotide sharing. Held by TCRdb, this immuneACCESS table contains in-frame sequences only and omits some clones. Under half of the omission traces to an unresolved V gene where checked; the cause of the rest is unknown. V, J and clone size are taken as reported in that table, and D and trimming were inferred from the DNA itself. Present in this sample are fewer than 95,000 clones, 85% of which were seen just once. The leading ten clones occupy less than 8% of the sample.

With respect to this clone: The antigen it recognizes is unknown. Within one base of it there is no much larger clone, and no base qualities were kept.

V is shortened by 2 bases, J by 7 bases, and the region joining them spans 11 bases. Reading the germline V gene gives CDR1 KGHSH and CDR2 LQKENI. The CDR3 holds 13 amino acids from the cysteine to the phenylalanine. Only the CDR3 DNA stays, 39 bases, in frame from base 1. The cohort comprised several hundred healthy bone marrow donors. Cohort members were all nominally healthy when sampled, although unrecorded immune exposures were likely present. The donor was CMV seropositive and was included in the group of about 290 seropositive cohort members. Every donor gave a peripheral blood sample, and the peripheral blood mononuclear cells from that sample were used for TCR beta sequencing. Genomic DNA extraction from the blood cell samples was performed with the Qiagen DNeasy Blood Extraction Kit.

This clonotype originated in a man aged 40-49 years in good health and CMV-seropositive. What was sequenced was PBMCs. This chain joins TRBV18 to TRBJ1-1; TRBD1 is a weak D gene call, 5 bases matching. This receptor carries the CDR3 CASSPGQRNEAFF. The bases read TGTGCCAGCTCACCAGGACAAAGGAATGAAGCTTTCTTT.